This T cell receptor beta chain originates from a study of T-cell reconstitution after alpha-beta-depleted transplantation in children. This clonotype has ten or more counts. The antigen is unknown. Unique molecular identifiers featured in how the TCRbeta library was prepared. TCRdb recomputed calls from the PCR reads with MiXCR, one row per CDR3 protein. The table includes tens of thousands of distinct CDR3 sequences, roughly an eighth detected once. Germline V gene data show CDR1 as DFQATT and CDR2 as SNEGSKA (reference sequence). Between the trimmed V and J ends, which lost 6 bases and 2 bases, there was a span of 11 bases. This CDR3 has 13 residues. General study findings and limits: From surviving recipient T cells and thymic progenitors came the high day-60 TCRbeta diversity observed in some patients. Several hundred rapidly expanded clones from non-depleted graft cells reportedly supplied alpha-beta T cells about two months post-transplant. T-cell counts and diversity were attributed mostly to newly produced T cells one year after transplant.

The TCR was taken from a male patient between 2 and 10 years old who had a stem cell transplant for acute lymphoblastic leukemia, so the T cells may come from the graft donor. Sequencing used PBMCs, mostly from graft donor cells, obtained 180 days after TCRalphabeta/CD19-depleted stem cell transplant. The chain uses TRBV20-1 and TRBJ2-1, with D tentatively TRBD2 (6 bases). The CDR3 loop is CSAGGIPYNEQFF. The CDR3, as DNA: TGCAGTGCCGGCGGGATCCCCTACAATGAGCAGTTCTTC.